This T cell receptor beta chain appears in the sequencing data of a study of T-cell memory formation after mild COVID-19 (dated by TCRdb to the early 2020s). Regarding the complete study: TCR sequence clusters from the two donors were largely donor specific. In a couple of donors, T-cell clones that expanded and contracted after mild COVID-19 were tracked by sequencing TCRalpha and TCRbeta repertoires over time. The cohort was made up of two young adult volunteers, one female and one male, who were previously healthy. Points the paper makes about the study in general: Balanced CD4/CD8 phenotypes were observed for clones contracting from day 15 to 85, whereas a bias towards CD4+ was observed for a second wave of clones expanding from day 15 to 37. The second-wave clones that peaked on day 37 were not confirmed to be SARS-CoV-2 specific. Some responding clones were detected in pre-infection memory, suggesting pre-existing cross-reactive memory T cells joined the SARS-CoV-2 response. Contracting CD4+ clones appeared mostly in the CM and EM memory subsets, whereas CD8+ clones were enriched in EMRA. The study included only a couple of mild cases, and larger cohorts that include severe cases with pre-infection samples were judged to be necessary.

There are many counts of this clonotype. The specificity of this receptor is unknown. Per-nucleotide qualities are absent, and no much larger clonotype sits a single base away. Data came from an Illumina NovaSeq 6000. TCRalpha and TCRbeta cDNA libraries were constructed by 5'RACE with constant-segment primers, with sample barcodes and unique molecular identifiers being introduced. RNA was extracted from every sample with Trizol reagent. The libraries were amplified in two PCR steps, and the second step added a second sample barcode and Illumina TruSeq adapters. The libraries were sequenced on an Illumina NovaSeq using 2 x 150 bp paired-end reads. The study's own analysis went as follows. Demultiplexing of reads and collapsing into UMI-guided consensus sequences were performed with migec v1.2.7. With mixcr v2.1.11, UMI consensuses were aligned to TRA and TRB V and J templates and assembled into clonotypes. Expanded or contracted clonotypes were those called significant by both edgeR and NoisET, with noise models trained on biological replicates. For edgeR calls, the cutoffs were a false discovery rate-adjusted p below 0.01 and a log2 fold-change threshold of 1. As an exploratory analysis of dynamics, PCA with hierarchical clustering was applied to max-normalized trajectories of the 1000 most abundant clonotypes. The CD4 or CD8 phenotype of responding clones was assigned using the separately sequenced CD4+ and CD8+ repertoires. TCRdb itself trimmed the public reads at Q25 with fastp, ran MiXCR and retained productive beta chains. Duplicate CDR3 protein sequences are folded into a single record with the most common DNA and genes. TCRdb's processing, not the authors' own work, is the source of the V and J calls. This sample is represented by roughly 58,000 distinct CDR3 sequences; 9% to 9.5% of them were singletons. Jointly, the top ten make up 0.9% to 1.5% of the sample.

Ficoll-Paque density gradient centrifugation was the method used to isolate PBMCs. V and J lose 0 bases and 3 bases, and a span of 7 bases separates them. Taken from the germline V gene, the CDR1 and CDR2 loops are LGHNA and YSLEER. The CDR3 runs 14 amino acids, cysteine and phenylalanine included. The read is trimmed to its CDR3 DNA, 42 bases read in frame from base 1. The sequenced sample consisted of PBMCs or a T cell subset sorted from them (not recorded which). The origin of this receptor is a young man who had mild COVID-19 (a few samples of this study predate the infection). The sample titles of this study are shuffled in the database, so cell type and time point are left out; the donor was told from shared clones. The receptor chain draws on TRBV4-3 and TRBJ2-3, and the D gene may be TRBD2, 5 bases matching. The CDR3 region reads CASSQELETDTQYF. The nucleotide sequence is given as TGCGCCAGCAGCCAAGAACTAGAAACAGATACGCAGTATTTT.